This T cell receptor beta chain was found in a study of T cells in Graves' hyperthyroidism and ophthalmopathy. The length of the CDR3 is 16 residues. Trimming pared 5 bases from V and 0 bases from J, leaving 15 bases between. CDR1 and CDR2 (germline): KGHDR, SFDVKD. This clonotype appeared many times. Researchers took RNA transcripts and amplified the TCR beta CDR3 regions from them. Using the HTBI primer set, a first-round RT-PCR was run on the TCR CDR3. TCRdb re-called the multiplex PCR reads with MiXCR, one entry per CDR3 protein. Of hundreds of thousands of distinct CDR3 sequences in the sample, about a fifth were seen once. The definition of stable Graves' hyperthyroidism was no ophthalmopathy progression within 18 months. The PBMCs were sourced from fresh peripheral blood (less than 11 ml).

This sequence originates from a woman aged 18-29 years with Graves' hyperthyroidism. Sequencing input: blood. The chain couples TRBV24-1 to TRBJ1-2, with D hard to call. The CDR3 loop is CATSANRPGANYGYTF. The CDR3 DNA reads TGTGCCACCAGTGCCAACCGACCGGGAGCTAACTATGGCTACACCTTC.